This T cell receptor (beta chain) was observed in a study of blood T cell repertoires in COVID-19. As for the study in general: Whether acute or convalescent, the COVID-19 samples came from the United States, Italy and Spain. Nucleic acid was either cDNA or gDNA, and it came from T cells, B-cell-depleted T cells, or PBMCs.

Per the original data handling: The assay estimated nucleated cells by amplifying reference gene primers. Clones were read by immunoSEQ multiplex PCR, and TCRdb kept only the in-frame ones, dropping some. From that table come the V and J calls and clone size; the DNA was used to work out D and trimming. The repertoire holds tens of thousands of clones, with 88% as singletons. Unmatched junction bases numbered 5, after V lost 5 bases and J lost 2 bases. Per germline, CDR1 SEHNR and CDR2 FQNEAQ (reference sequence). CDR3 length: 15 residues. Only one count was recorded for this clone. Sample: peripheral blood. This clonotype was obtained from a woman aged 60-75 years with acute or convalescent COVID-19. This chain uses TRBV7-9 with TRBJ2-3, with TRBD2 matching 9 bases. The CDR3 sequence is CASSTWTSDTDTQYF. The DNA for the CDR3 is TGTGCCAGCAGCACCTGGACTAGCGACACAGATACGCAGTATTTT.